Listed here is a single T cell receptor beta chain. Antigen: not known. The entry originates in a study of T cell responses to AZD1222 COVID-19 vaccine. Findings and limits, study-wide: A rise in Spike-specific TCR breadth and depth followed two AZD1222 doses. Dominant CD4 TCR responses targeted spike regions 160-218 and 743-854. Repertoire sampling was restricted to post-peak T cell response timepoints. In a largely white British group with more females than males, clonal diversity was possibly underestimated.

The CDR3 sequence is 14 residues long. This table comes from immunoSEQ multiplex PCR, and its TCRdb copy is limited to in-frame clones, with some not included. The sample lists around 150,000 clones, about 93% occurring once. The sample was peripheral blood, taken on day 0 of AZD1222 vaccination. The receptor's source is an adult in good health. The chain links TRBV21-1 to TRBJ2-1; TRBD2 is the table's D call, not checked against the DNA. TRBV21-1 counts as a pseudogene. The CDR3 DNA is TGTGCCAGCAGCGCCATAAAGAGGATCAATGAGCAGTTCTTC. It specifies CASSAIKRINEQFF.